The clone carrying this T cell receptor (beta chain) was recorded only once. Data came from immunoSEQ multiplex PCR; TCRdb stores just in-frame clones and leaves some out. Of hundreds of thousands of clones in the sample, more than 75% were seen once. This specimen comes from a study of shared T cell receptors in the human thymus. Separately, the same data were catalogued under a study of human thymus T cells. That work contributes: Immunologically healthy infants in Finland undergoing congenital heart defect surgery were the donors. Surgeons resected thymus tissue during corrective heart surgery. Both thymic and peripheral blood repertoires showed apparently biased V and J usage. Highly overlapping thymic repertoires among unrelated individuals were reported in related research.

The TCR sequence derives from a boy under two years old with a congenital heart defect. Sequencing was performed on thymocytes.

CDR3: CAISDHTHLTTDTQYF. CDR3 sequence (DNA): TGTGCCATCAGTGACCACACCCACCTCACCACAGATACGCAGTATTTT. This chain uses TRBV10-3 with TRBJ2-3; no firm D call. Germline V gene data show CDR1 as ENHRY and CDR2 as SYGVKD. Between the trimmed V and J ends, which lost 3 bases and 2 bases, there was a span of 15 bases. The CDR3 sequence is 16 residues long.